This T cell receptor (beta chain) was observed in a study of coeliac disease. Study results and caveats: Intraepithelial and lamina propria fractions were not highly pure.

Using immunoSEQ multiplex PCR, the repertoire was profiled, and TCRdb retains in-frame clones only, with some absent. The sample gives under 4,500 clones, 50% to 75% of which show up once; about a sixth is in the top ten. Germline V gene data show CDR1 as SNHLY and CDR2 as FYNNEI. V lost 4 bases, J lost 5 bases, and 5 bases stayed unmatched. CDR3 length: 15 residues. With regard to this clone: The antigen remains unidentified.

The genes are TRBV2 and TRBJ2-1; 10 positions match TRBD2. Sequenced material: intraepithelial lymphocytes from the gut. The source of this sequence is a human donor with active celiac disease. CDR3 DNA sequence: TGTGCCAGCAGTGTAGCGGGAGGCGCCAACAATGAGCAGTTCTTC. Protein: CASSVAGGANNEQFF.